These T cell receptor beta chains were read from a single sample in a study of cytomegalovirus exposure and HLA in healthy donors. Profiling relied on immunoSEQ multiplex PCR, and the TCRdb table lists in-frame clones only, not all of them. The sample consists of about 120,000 clones, around 79% of them appearing once. The sequenced sample was PBMCs. The receptors originated from a woman aged 18-30 years in good health and CMV-seronegative. CDR3s include the opening cysteine and the closing phenylalanine or tryptophan. A D gene is named only where the DNA matches it firmly. Some rows have no size entry. The others give once, few or many, or a class for an expanded clone.

j_call,v_call,clone_size,d_call,cdr3_aa,cdr3_nt
TRBJ2-5,TRBV7-9,.,TRBD2,CASSLVSLAGGREETQYF,TGTGCCAGCAGCTTAGTATCCCTAGCGGGAGGGCGAGAAGAGACCCAGTACTTC
TRBJ1-1,TRBV2,.,TRBD1,CASSRDRGDTEAFF,TGTGCCAGCAGTAGAGACAGGGGAGATACTGAAGCTTTCTTT
TRBJ1-6,TRBV11-2,once,.,CASSYQPGLVNSPLHF,TGTGCCAGCAGCTACCAGCCAGGCCTTGTTAATTCACCCCTCCACTTT
TRBJ1-2,TRBV19,.,.,CASSIGRGRGYGYTF,TGTGCCAGTAGTATAGGGAGGGGACGGGGCTATGGCTACACCTTC
TRBJ1-2,TRBV2,.,.,CASSHENMNGYTF,TGTGCCAGCAGTCATGAAAACATGAATGGCTACACCTTC
TRBJ1-1,TRBV7-6,.,.,CASSPRAANTEAFF,TGTGCCAGCAGCCCCCGAGCGGCAAACACTGAAGCTTTCTTT
TRBJ2-5,TRBV4-1,once,.,CASSQVPEEGKETQYF,TGCGCCAGCAGCCAAGTTCCGGAGGAGGGGAAAGAGACCCAGTACTTC
TRBJ1-6,TRBV25-1,.,.,CASRADSPLHF,TGTGCCAGCAGGGCAGATTCACCCCTCCACTTT
TRBJ2-5,TRBV11-3,few,.,CASSLGGKLGETQYF,TGTGCCAGCAGCTTAGGTGGTAAACTAGGAGAGACCCAGTACTTC
TRBJ2-1,TRBV5-1,.,TRBD1,CASASGQGTDNEQFF,TGCGCCAGCGCCTCGGGACAGGGAACTGACAATGAGCAGTTCTTC
TRBJ2-7,TRBV19,.,TRBD2,CASSIASGRPSSYEQYF,TGTGCCAGTAGTATCGCCAGCGGGAGGCCGAGCTCCTACGAGCAGTACTTC
TRBJ2-1,TRBV7-3,.,TRBD1,CASSLRPPGQGAINEQFF,TGTGCCAGCAGCTTAAGACCGCCGGGACAGGGGGCGATCAATGAGCAGTTCTTC
TRBJ2-3,TRBV2,.,TRBD2,CASSEAERGSTDTQYF,TGTGCCAGCAGTGAAGCGGAGCGGGGAAGCACAGATACGCAGTATTTT
TRBJ2-5,TRBV5-1,once,TRBD2,CASSPGLAGAETQYF,TGCGCCAGCAGCCCAGGACTAGCGGGAGCCGAGACCCAGTACTTC
TRBJ2-2,TRBV6-5,.,.,CASSIRAQGSGELFF,TGTGCCAGCAGTATCCGGGCCCAGGGATCCGGGGAGCTGTTTTTT
TRBJ2-2,TRBV30,.,.,CAWSVLLARGELFF,TGTGCCTGGAGTGTACTGCTAGCGCGCGGGGAGCTGTTTTTT
TRBJ1-1,TRBV12-5,.,TRBD1,CASGPRPGTGEGPEAFF,TGTGCTAGTGGTCCCCGTCCCGGGACAGGGGAGGGCCCTGAAGCTTTCTTT
TRBJ1-6,TRBV2,.,.,CASRSGVYSPLHF,TGTGCCAGCAGATCAGGGGTGTATTCACCCCTCCACTTT
TRBJ2-6,TRBV30,once,TRBD1,CAWAGQGTSGANGLTF,TGTGCCTGGGCCGGACAGGGGACCTCTGGGGCCAACGGCCTGACTTTC
TRBJ2-7,TRBV5-1,.,TRBD1,CASSEQGGPSYEQYF,TGCGCCAGCAGTGAACAGGGGGGACCTTCCTACGAGCAGTACTTC
TRBJ2-7,TRBV9,once,TRBD1,CASSPGQGSYYEQYF,TGTGCCAGCAGCCCGGGACAGGGGTCATACTACGAGCAGTACTTC
TRBJ2-3,TRBV4-2,.,TRBD2,CASSLGRAEDTQYF,TGTGCCAGCAGCCTCGGGAGGGCTGAGGATACGCAGTATTTT
TRBJ1-1,TRBV9,.,.,CASSVGAGTEAFF,TGTGCCAGCAGCGTAGGGGCAGGCACTGAAGCTTTCTTT
TRBJ2-1,TRBV14,.,TRBD2,CASSPRTSGREKVYNEQFF,TGTGCCAGCAGCCCCCGGACTAGCGGGAGAGAGAAGGTTTACAATGAGCAGTTCTTC
TRBJ2-7,TRBV9,.,TRBD2,CASSPSGFSYEQYF,TGTGCCAGCAGCCCTAGCGGGTTCTCCTACGAGCAGTACTTC
TRBJ2-5,TRBV20-1,.,.,CSGWSGETQYF,TGCAGTGGCTGGAGCGGCGAGACCCAGTACTTC
TRBJ2-3,TRBV29-1,.,.,CSHLKEGHTQYF,TGCAGCCACTTAAAGGAGGGCCATACGCAGTATTTT
TRBJ2-5,TRBV7-2,.,TRBD2,CASSLTGTKETQYF,TGTGCCAGCAGTCTTACGGGGACTAAAGAGACCCAGTACTTC
TRBJ1-1,TRBV19,.,TRBD1,CASGYRGQTEAFF,TGTGCCAGTGGTTACAGGGGTCAAACTGAAGCTTTCTTT
TRBJ1-1,TRBV4-1,.,TRBD1,CASSQGGAGGFNTEAFF,TGCGCCAGCAGCCAAGGGGGGGCAGGGGGATTTAACACTGAAGCTTTCTTT
TRBJ1-5,TRBV18,.,TRBD1,CASSAQGSNQPQHF,TGTGCCAGCTCGGCACAGGGGAGCAATCAGCCCCAGCATTTT
TRBJ2-5,TRBV7-9,.,TRBD1,CSSSLLTGGGETQYF,TGTTCCAGCAGCCTCTTGACAGGGGGCGGAGAGACCCAGTACTTC
TRBJ2-7,TRBV13,.,.,CASSLNRYEQYF,TGTGCCAGCAGCCTAAACAGGTACGAGCAGTACTTC
TRBJ2-2,TRBV5-1,.,.,CASSESVSTGELFF,TGCGCCAGCAGCGAGAGTGTAAGCACCGGGGAGCTGTTTTTT
TRBJ2-7,TRBV28,few,.,CASSMSYEQYF,TGTGCCAGCAGTATGTCGTACGAGCAGTACTTC
TRBJ1-4,TRBV7-8,.,.,CASSPGQFWEKLFF,TGTGCCAGCAGCCCAGGACAGTTTTGGGAAAAACTGTTTTTT
TRBJ1-2,TRBV25-1,.,TRBD1,CASREQGVPGYTF,TGTGCCAGCAGGGAACAGGGGGTACCTGGCTACACCTTC
TRBJ2-2,TRBV15,.,.,CATRQITGELFF,TGTGCCACCAGACAGATCACCGGGGAGCTGTTTTTT
TRBJ1-1,TRBV5-1,.,.,CASSDRGKGNTEAFF,TGCGCCAGCAGTGACCGGGGGAAGGGGAACACTGAAGCTTTCTTT
TRBJ2-1,TRBV7-9,once,TRBD1,CASSLGRGQGENDEQFF,TGTGCCAGCAGCTTGGGCCGGGGTCAGGGGGAAAACGATGAGCAGTTCTTC
TRBJ1-2,TRBV27,.,.,CASRGRRGPYGYTF,TGTGCCAGCAGGGGACGGCGGGGCCCCTATGGCTACACCTTC
TRBJ1-1,TRBV29-1,few,.,CSVKRGKGAEAFF,TGCAGCGTCAAAAGGGGCAAAGGCGCTGAAGCTTTCTTT
TRBJ2-7,TRBV11-2,.,.,CASSFRGTYEQYF,TGTGCCAGCAGCTTCAGGGGAACCTACGAGCAGTACTTC
TRBJ2-1,TRBV14,.,TRBD1,CASRLTGGAYNEQFF,TGTGCCAGCAGGTTAACAGGGGGCGCTTATAATGAGCAGTTCTTC
TRBJ2-6,TRBV19,once,TRBD2,CASSSTSGGAFGANVLTF,TGTGCCAGTAGTTCAACTAGCGGGGGGGCCTTCGGGGCCAACGTCCTGACTTTC
TRBJ1-2,TRBV29-1,.,.,CSVHNRFGYGYTF,TGCAGCGTTCACAACAGGTTCGGCTATGGCTACACCTTC
TRBJ2-1,TRBV5-4,.,.,CASSEASSEDVQFF,TGTGCCAGCAGCGAGGCGTCCTCGGAAGACGTGCAGTTCTTC
TRBJ2-1,TRBV6-1,.,.,CASGPRRYNEQFF,TGTGCCAGCGGTCCGCGGCGCTACAATGAGCAGTTCTTC
TRBJ1-6,TRBV11-2,.,.,CASSFTMAGPYSPLHF,TGTGCCAGCAGCTTCACCATGGCAGGGCCCTATTCACCCCTCCACTTT